This T cell receptor (beta chain) appears in the sequencing data of a study of T-cell reconstitution after alpha-beta-depleted transplantation in children. Germline CDR1 and CDR2: SQVTM and ANQGSEA. The V and J ends lost 6 bases and 4 bases respectively, with 9 bases between them. This CDR3 contains 11 residues. Unique molecular identifiers were built into the TCRbeta library. A single record per CDR3 protein comes from TCRdb applying MiXCR to the PCR reads. This table holds under 750,000 distinct CDR3 sequences, 23% found once. A word on this clonotype: Its antigen remains unidentified.

General study results and limits: Alpha-beta T cells about two months after transplant reportedly derived from several hundred expanded graft clones. Where some patients showed high TCRbeta diversity at day 60, it came from recipient T cells and thymic progenitors that had survived. It was newly produced T cells that mostly accounted for T-cell counts and diversity one year after transplant.

The chain has TRBV29-1 and TRBJ1-2; D not resolved. Source: PBMCs, mostly from graft donor cells, taken 360 days after TCRalphabeta/CD19-depleted stem cell transplant. This clonotype was obtained from a boy in the first two years of life who had a stem cell transplant for acute myeloid leukemia, so the T cells may come from the graft donor. CDR3 DNA: TGCAGCGTATCCCGGGCCTATGGCTACACCTTC. This encodes CSVSRAYGYTF.